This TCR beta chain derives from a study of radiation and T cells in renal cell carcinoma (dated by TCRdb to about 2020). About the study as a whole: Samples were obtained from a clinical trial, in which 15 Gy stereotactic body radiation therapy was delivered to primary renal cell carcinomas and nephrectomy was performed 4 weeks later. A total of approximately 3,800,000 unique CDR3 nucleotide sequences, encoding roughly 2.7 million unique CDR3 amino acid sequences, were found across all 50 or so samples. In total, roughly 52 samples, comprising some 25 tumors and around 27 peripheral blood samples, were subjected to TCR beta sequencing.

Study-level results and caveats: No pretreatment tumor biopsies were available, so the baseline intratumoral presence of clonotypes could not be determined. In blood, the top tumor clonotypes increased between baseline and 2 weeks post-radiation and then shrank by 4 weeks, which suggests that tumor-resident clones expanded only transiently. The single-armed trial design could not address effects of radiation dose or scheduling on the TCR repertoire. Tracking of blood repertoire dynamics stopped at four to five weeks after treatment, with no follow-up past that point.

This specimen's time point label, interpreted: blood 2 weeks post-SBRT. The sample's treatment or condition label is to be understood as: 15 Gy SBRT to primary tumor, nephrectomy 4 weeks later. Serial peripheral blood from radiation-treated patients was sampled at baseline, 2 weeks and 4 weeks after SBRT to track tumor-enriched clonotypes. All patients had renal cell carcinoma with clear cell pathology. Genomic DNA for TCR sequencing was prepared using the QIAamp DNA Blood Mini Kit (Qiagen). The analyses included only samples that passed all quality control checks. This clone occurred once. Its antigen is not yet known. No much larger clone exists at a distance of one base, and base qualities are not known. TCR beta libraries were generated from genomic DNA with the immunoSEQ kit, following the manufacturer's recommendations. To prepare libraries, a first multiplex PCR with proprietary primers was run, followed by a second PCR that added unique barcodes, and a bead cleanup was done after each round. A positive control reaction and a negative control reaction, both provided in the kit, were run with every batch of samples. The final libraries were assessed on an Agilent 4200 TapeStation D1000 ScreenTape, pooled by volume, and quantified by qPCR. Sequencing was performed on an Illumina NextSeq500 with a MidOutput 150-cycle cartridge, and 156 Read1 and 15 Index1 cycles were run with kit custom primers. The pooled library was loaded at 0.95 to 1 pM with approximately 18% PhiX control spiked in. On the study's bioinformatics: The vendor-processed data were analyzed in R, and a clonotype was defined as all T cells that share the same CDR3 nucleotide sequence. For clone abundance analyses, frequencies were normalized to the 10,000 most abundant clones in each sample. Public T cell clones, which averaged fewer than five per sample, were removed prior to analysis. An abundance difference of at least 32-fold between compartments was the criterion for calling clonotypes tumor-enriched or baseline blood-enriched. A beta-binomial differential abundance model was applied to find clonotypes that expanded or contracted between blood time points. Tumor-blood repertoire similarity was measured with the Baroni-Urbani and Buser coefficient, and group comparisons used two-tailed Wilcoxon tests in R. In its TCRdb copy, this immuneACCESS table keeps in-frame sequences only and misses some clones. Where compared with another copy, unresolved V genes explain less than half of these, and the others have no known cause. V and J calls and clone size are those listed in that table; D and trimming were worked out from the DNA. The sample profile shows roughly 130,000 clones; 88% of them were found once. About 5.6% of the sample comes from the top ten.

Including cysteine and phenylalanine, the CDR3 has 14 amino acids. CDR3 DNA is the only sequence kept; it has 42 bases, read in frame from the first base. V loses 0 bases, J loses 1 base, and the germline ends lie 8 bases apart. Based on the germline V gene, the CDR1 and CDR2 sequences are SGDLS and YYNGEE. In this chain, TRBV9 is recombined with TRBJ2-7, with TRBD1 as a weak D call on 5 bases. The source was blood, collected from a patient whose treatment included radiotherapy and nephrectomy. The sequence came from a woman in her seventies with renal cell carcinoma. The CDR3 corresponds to CASSVAGISYEQYF. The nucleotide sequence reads TGTGCCAGCAGCGTAGCAGGGATTTCCTACGAGCAGTACTTC.